A single sample gave rise to the 12 T cell receptor beta chains below, sequenced in a study of cytomegalovirus exposure and HLA in healthy donors. The PCR used 60 Vbeta and 13 Jbeta primers. Only in-frame clones appear in the TCRdb table, and some are missing; sequencing was by immunoSEQ multiplex PCR. The sample shows 65,000 to 85,000 clones, 75% to 85% of them seen only once. Sequencing was carried out using PBMCs. The receptor set was obtained from a man aged 50-60 years in good health and CMV-seropositive.

The chain links TRBV2 to TRBJ2-3; 9 bases match TRBD1. With V trimmed by 6 bases and J by 2 bases, 12 bases remained unmatched. This CDR3 is 17 amino acids long. Germline values: CDR1 SNHLY, CDR2 FYNNEI. CDR3 coding DNA: TGTGCCAGCAGAGAGATAGGGACAGGGATTGCCACAGATACGCAGTATTTT. Residues: CASREIGTGIATDTQYF.

The CDR3: CASSQDFSGQETQYF. CDR3 in DNA: TGTGCCAGCAGCCAAGATTTTTCGGGTCAGGAGACCCAGTACTTC. This chain uses TRBV14 with TRBJ2-5; the D is unclear. Germline-derived CDR1 and CDR2 are SGHDN and FVKESK. The CDR3 sequence is 15 residues long. Between the trimmed V and J ends, which lost 0 bases and 5 bases, there was a span of 13 bases. Drawing the rest from reference TRBV14 and TRBJ2-5, the complete variable domain is EAGVTQFPSHSVIEKGQTVTLRCDPISGHDNLYWYRRVMGKEIKFLLHFVKESKQDESGMPNNRFLAERTGGTYSTLKVQPAELEDSGVYFCASSQDFSGQETQYFGPGTRLLVL.

The chain has TRBV5-8 and TRBJ2-7; the D gene is possibly TRBD1 (6 bases). V lost 4 bases and J 1 base, leaving 15 bases between the germline ends. The CDR3 sequence is 15 residues long. CDR1 SGHTS and CDR2 YDEGEE come from the germline V gene. The CDR3 loop reads CASSTNRDGSYEQYF. As DNA, the CDR3 is TGTGCCAGCAGCACGAACAGGGATGGGTCCTACGAGCAGTACTTC. Supplemented by reference TRBV5-8 and TRBJ2-7, the full variable domain reads EAGVTQSPTHLIKTRGQQATLRCSPISGHTSVYWYQQALGLGLQFLLWYDEGEERNRGNFPPRFSGRQFPNYSSELNVNALELEDSALYLCASSTNRDGSYEQYFGPGTRLTVT.

This chain's CDR3 is CASSEGEISGSSYEQYF. The CDR3 DNA is TGTGCCAGCAGTGAGGGGGAGATTAGCGGGTCTTCCTACGAGCAGTACTTC. The chain employs TRBV6-4 and TRBJ2-7; 7 bases are shared with TRBD2. Germline values: CDR1 MRHNA, CDR2 SNTAGT. The CDR3 runs 17 residues. The junction had 12 bases not matched to a gene; V was cut back by 3 bases and J by 1 base.

This clone was observed once. The V gene is TRBV7-6, the J gene TRBJ2-2, with D uncertain. V was pared by 4 bases and J by 4 bases, with 13 bases between. The CDR3 totals 15 residues. The germline V gene has CDR1 SGHVS and CDR2 FNYEAQ. CDR3 in DNA: TGTGCCAGCAGCTCCCACCGAATCGGCACCGGGGAGCTGTTTTTT. Translated, it gives CASSSHRIGTGELFF.

Points on this clone: At one of its ends the junction is not consistent with the germline gene, which may arise from a read error. The V call is TRBV7-9, the J call TRBJ2-6; 7 bases agree with TRBD1. From germline, CDR1 is SEHNR and CDR2 FQNEAQ (reference sequence). CDR3 length: 18 amino acids. The CDR3 DNA reads as TGTTCCAGCAGCACTGACAGGGTTACACACTCTGGGGCCAACGTCCTGACTTTC. Its translation: CSSSTDRVTHSGANVLTF.

The rearrangement joins TRBV6-6 to TRBJ1-4; TRBD1 matches 10 bases. Unmatched junction bases numbered 12, after V lost 7 bases and J lost 7 bases. CDR3 length equals 16 residues. Germline CDR1 reads MNHNY; CDR2 reads SVGAGI (reference sequence). CDR3 in amino acids: CASTNSDRGPTEKLFF. The CDR3 DNA is TGTGCCAGCACCAATAGTGACAGGGGGCCGACTGAAAAACTGTTTTTT.

In its sample, this clone was seen a few times. The rearrangement links TRBV2 to TRBJ2-2, with 10 bases that match TRBD2. The CDR3 length is 16 residues. CDR1 is SNHLY and CDR2 is FYNNEI in the germline V gene. J was trimmed by 7 bases and V by 4 bases; bases with no gene match: 9. The CDR3 here is CASSGASGRVDGELFF. The CDR3, as DNA: TGTGCCAGCAGTGGGGCTAGCGGGAGAGTGGACGGGGAGCTGTTTTTT.

V usage is TRBV28 and J usage is TRBJ1-6; no clear D gene. The CDR3 covers 15 residues. Deletions cut 6 bases from V and 10 bases from J, with 19 bases between. From germline, CDR1 is MDHEN and CDR2 SYDVKM. CDR3 nucleotide sequence: TGTGCCAGCAGCTCCCTGGTTAGGTTTAGCTCACCCCTCCACTTT. Its translation is CASSSLVRFSSPLHF.

The chain joins TRBV19 to TRBJ2-7; D perhaps matches TRBD1 (6 bases). In germline, CDR1 is LNHDA, CDR2 SQIVND (reference sequence). The V end was cut by 5 bases, the J end by 5 bases, with 13 bases between. The length of the CDR3 is 13 residues. The CDR3 coding sequence is TGTGCCAGTAGTTCCCTCGACAGGAACGAGCAGTACTTC. Translated, it gives CASSSLDRNEQYF. Combining the CDR3 with reference TRBV19 and TRBJ2-7 gives the whole variable domain DGGITQSPKYLFRKEGQNVTLSCEQNLNHDAMYWYRQDPGQGLRLIYYSQIVNDFQKGDIAEGYSVSREKKESFPLTVTSAQKNPTAFYLCASSSLDRNEQYFGPGTRLTVT.

This clone showed up just once. The V call is TRBV2, the J call TRBJ1-5, with D perhaps matching TRBD1 (6 bases). V was pared by 7 bases and J by 0 bases, with 16 bases between. The length of the CDR3 is 16 residues. The germline gives CDR1 SNHLY, CDR2 FYNNEI. CDR3 nucleotides: TGTGCCAGCAAGGACAGATTCTTACCTAGCAATCAGCCCCAGCATTTT. Translated: CASKDRFLPSNQPQHF.

The rearrangement uses TRBV6-1 and TRBJ2-1; TRBD2 agrees at 8 bases. Trimming took 7 bases from V and 2 from J; bases not matched to a gene: 4. This CDR3 contains 14 residues. The germline gives CDR1 MNHNS, CDR2 SASEGT. The chain's CDR3 is CASTLSGTYNEQFF. CDR3 in DNA: TGTGCCAGCACCCTTAGCGGGACCTACAATGAGCAGTTCTTC.